A selection of T cell receptor beta chains follows, all from one sample in a study of T cell responses to AZD1222 COVID-19 vaccine. Assay: immunoSEQ multiplex PCR; the TCRdb copy retains only in-frame clones and omits some. The sample includes approximately 270,000 clones, 94% seen only once; the top ten take roughly 0.6%. Sequencing was performed on peripheral blood, taken 28 days after the second AZD1222 dose. The source of these receptors is an adult who received the AZD1222 COVID-19 vaccine. CDR3s include the opening cysteine and the closing phenylalanine or tryptophan. The listing skips clone size in some rows; elsewhere it reads once, few, many or a size class.

j_call: TRBJ2-2; clone_size: once; v_call: TRBV24-1; cdr3_aa: CATSRTRNTGELFF
j_call: TRBJ2-1; clone_size: -; v_call: TRBV6-5; cdr3_aa: CASSYPGLAGGPEQFF
j_call: TRBJ2-1; clone_size: few; v_call: TRBV10-3; cdr3_aa: CAISSGQGARNEQFF
j_call: TRBJ2-1; clone_size: -; v_call: TRBV20-1; cdr3_aa: CSASAGTSTYNEQFF
j_call: TRBJ2-3; clone_size: once; v_call: TRBV5-1; cdr3_aa: CASSRNRGFTDTQYF
j_call: TRBJ1-6; clone_size: -; v_call: TRBV7-8; cdr3_aa: CASSPGTVNSPLHF
j_call: TRBJ1-2; clone_size: -; v_call: TRBV28; cdr3_aa: CASSSIKQPGQGFNYGYTF
j_call: TRBJ1-3; clone_size: -; v_call: TRBV15; cdr3_aa: CATSRDRDPGGNTIYF
j_call: TRBJ1-1; clone_size: once; v_call: TRBV25-1; cdr3_aa: CASSEWAQGAFF
j_call: TRBJ1-1; clone_size: -; v_call: TRBV5-5; cdr3_aa: CASSLMARGEAFF
j_call: TRBJ2-1; clone_size: once; v_call: TRBV27; cdr3_aa: CASTPLTSGGPSYNEQFF
j_call: TRBJ2-1; clone_size: -; v_call: TRBV27; cdr3_aa: CASSHGEPNEQFF
j_call: TRBJ2-7; clone_size: -; v_call: TRBV6-5; cdr3_aa: CATSSAPPGDEQYF
j_call: TRBJ1-2; clone_size: -; v_call: TRBV28; cdr3_aa: CASSFLENYGYTF
j_call: TRBJ1-6; clone_size: -; v_call: TRBV6-5; cdr3_aa: CASSYSRQGSPLHF
j_call: TRBJ2-2; clone_size: -; v_call: TRBV7-9; cdr3_aa: CASSLEGANTGELFF
j_call: TRBJ2-7; clone_size: -; v_call: TRBV28; cdr3_aa: CASSFRGSSYEQYF
j_call: TRBJ2-1; clone_size: -; v_call: TRBV4-3; cdr3_aa: CASSHQLAEEGNYNEQFF
j_call: TRBJ2-7; clone_size: -; v_call: TRBV27; cdr3_aa: CASSQGLAISYEQYF
j_call: TRBJ2-7; clone_size: -; v_call: TRBV5-1; cdr3_aa: CASSPEPDRVEQYF
j_call: TRBJ2-2; clone_size: -; v_call: TRBV2; cdr3_aa: CASSERLAANTGELFF
j_call: TRBJ1-3; clone_size: -; v_call: TRBV3-1/TRBV3-2; cdr3_aa: CASSQDGSVAGNTIYF
j_call: TRBJ1-2; clone_size: -; v_call: TRBV25-1; cdr3_aa: CASSENWRARGYTF
j_call: TRBJ1-1; clone_size: -; v_call: TRBV15; cdr3_aa: CATSRARGTNTEAFF
j_call: TRBJ2-7; clone_size: -; v_call: TRBV7-9; cdr3_aa: CASSSGQTTYEQYF
j_call: TRBJ2-1; clone_size: -; v_call: TRBV4-3; cdr3_aa: CASSREPGPYNEQFF
j_call: TRBJ2-4; clone_size: -; v_call: TRBV11-3; cdr3_aa: CASSLSTGDIQYF
j_call: TRBJ2-1; clone_size: few; v_call: TRBV9; cdr3_aa: CASSVGYNEQFF
j_call: TRBJ1-5; clone_size: -; v_call: TRBV9; cdr3_aa: CASSPRQEGKPQHF
j_call: TRBJ1-1; clone_size: -; v_call: TRBV19; cdr3_aa: CASSTWTQNTEAFF
j_call: TRBJ2-1; clone_size: -; v_call: TRBV24-1; cdr3_aa: CATSAILGTGTAADNEQFF
j_call: TRBJ2-3; clone_size: -; v_call: TRBV15; cdr3_aa: CATSPSLAGTTDTQYF
j_call: TRBJ2-3; clone_size: -; v_call: TRBV5-1; cdr3_aa: CASSLTAGGPGSTTQYF
j_call: TRBJ2-2; clone_size: -; v_call: TRBV12-3/TRBV12-4; cdr3_aa: CASRDGNTGELFF
j_call: TRBJ1-1; clone_size: once; v_call: TRBV4-1; cdr3_aa: CASSQVTGVTEAFF
j_call: TRBJ1-1; clone_size: -; v_call: TRBV7-3; cdr3_aa: CASSPTGVGTEAFF
j_call: TRBJ2-7; clone_size: once; v_call: TRBV28; cdr3_aa: CASSPDTGGAYEQYF
j_call: TRBJ1-1; clone_size: -; v_call: TRBV13; cdr3_aa: CASSAGQPPSKVGEAFF
j_call: TRBJ2-7; clone_size: -; v_call: TRBV5-1; cdr3_aa: CASSSSSGPGEARYEQYF
j_call: TRBJ1-1; clone_size: -; v_call: TRBV5-5; cdr3_aa: CASSYITGTMNTEAFF
j_call: TRBJ2-1; clone_size: -; v_call: TRBV6-1; cdr3_aa: CASSAPSGQPSYNEQFF
j_call: TRBJ1-6; clone_size: -; v_call: TRBV28; cdr3_aa: CASRWALGGYSPLHF
j_call: TRBJ2-2; clone_size: -; v_call: TRBV7-6; cdr3_aa: CASSWDRVSGTGELFF
j_call: TRBJ1-4; clone_size: -; v_call: TRBV6-5; cdr3_aa: CASRQGSAEKLFF
j_call: TRBJ2-7; clone_size: -; v_call: TRBV6-2/TRBV6-3; cdr3_aa: CASSPYEAEQYF
j_call: TRBJ2-1; clone_size: -; v_call: TRBV27; cdr3_aa: CPSRRGGVNNEQFF
j_call: TRBJ1-2; clone_size: -; v_call: TRBV9; cdr3_aa: CAGSPWADSNYGYTF
j_call: TRBJ1-1; clone_size: -; v_call: TRBV19; cdr3_aa: CASIRTGRWNTEAFF
j_call: TRBJ1-6; clone_size: -; v_call: TRBV18; cdr3_aa: CASSPGLISYNSPLHF
j_call: TRBJ2-6; clone_size: -; v_call: TRBV4-1; cdr3_aa: CASSRSGLAGGLGANVLTF
j_call: TRBJ2-7; clone_size: -; v_call: TRBV7-8; cdr3_aa: CASSPAAGRVSVHEQYF
j_call: TRBJ2-6; clone_size: -; v_call: TRBV19; cdr3_aa: CASRAGRSGANVLTF
j_call: TRBJ2-2; clone_size: -; v_call: TRBV24-1; cdr3_aa: CATSLGGNTGELFF
j_call: TRBJ1-1; clone_size: -; v_call: TRBV6-2/TRBV6-3; cdr3_aa: CASSSGTLNTEAFF
j_call: TRBJ2-7; clone_size: once; v_call: TRBV6-5; cdr3_aa: CASSISGTAFSEQYF